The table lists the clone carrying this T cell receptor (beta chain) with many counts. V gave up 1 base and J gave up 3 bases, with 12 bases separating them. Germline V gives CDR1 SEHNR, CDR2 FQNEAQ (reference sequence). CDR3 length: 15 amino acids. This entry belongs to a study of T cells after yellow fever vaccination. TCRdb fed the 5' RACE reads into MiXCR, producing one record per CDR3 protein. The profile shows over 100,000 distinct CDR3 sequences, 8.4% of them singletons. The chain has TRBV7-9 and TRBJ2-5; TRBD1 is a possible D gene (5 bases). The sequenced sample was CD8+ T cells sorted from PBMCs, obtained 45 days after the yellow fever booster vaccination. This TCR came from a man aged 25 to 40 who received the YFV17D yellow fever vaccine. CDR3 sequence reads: CASSLVWEQEETQYF. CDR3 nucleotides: TGTGCCAGCAGCTTAGTATGGGAACAGGAAGAGACCCAGTACTTC.